A single sample is the source of the 13 T cell receptor beta chains below, sequenced in a study of shared clonotypes between healthy human individuals. The protocol was immunoSEQ multiplex PCR, while the TCRdb copy is restricted to in-frame clones and leaves out a portion. The sample holds approximately 2.1 million clones, 93% seen once. Specimen: naive CD4+ T cells from PBMCs. The subset here: CD45RA+ positively selected. Source of these receptors: a man aged 18 to 30 in good health. Some clones in this sample may be carry-over from other donors' samples.

The rearrangement uses TRBV5-4 and TRBJ2-5; tentative D call: TRBD1 (5 bases). V lost 4 bases to trimming and J lost 2 bases, with 15 bases between them. The CDR3 runs to 15 residues. Germline assignment: CDR1 SGHNT and CDR2 YYREEE (reference sequence). CDR3 DNA: TGTGCCAGCAGCCGCCGGGTAGGGGCTCAAGAGACCCAGTACTTC. It specifies CASSRRVGAQETQYF.

The chain joins TRBV6-1 to TRBJ2-3, with 9 bases matching TRBD1. The CDR3 runs 15 residues. After removal of 5 bases from V and 4 bases from J, the junction contained 7 bases not matched to a gene. Germline V gives CDR1 MNHNS, CDR2 SASEGT. CDR3: CASSSRQGGADTQYF. CDR3 coding DNA: TGTGCCAGCAGTTCGAGACAGGGGGGGGCAGATACGCAGTATTTT.

Here the CDR3 DNA reads TGTGCCAGCAGTGAAGTCGGCGGTCACGGCGGGGAGCTGTTTTTT. It specifies CASSEVGGHGGELFF. The chain combines TRBV6-1 with TRBJ2-2; unclear D gene. The germline V and J ends were trimmed by 1 base and 7 bases, with 13 bases remaining between them. There are 15 residues in the CDR3. CDR1 and CDR2 (germline): MNHNS, SASEGT.

The rearrangement joins TRBV6-5 to TRBJ2-7; no clear D gene. This CDR3 contains 15 residues. In germline, CDR1 is MNHEY, CDR2 SVGAGI. Trimming took 0 bases from V and 3 from J, leaving 12 bases between them. CDR3 residues: CASSYSKRFGYEQYF. CDR3 coding DNA: TGTGCCAGCAGTTACTCGAAACGCTTCGGCTACGAGCAGTACTTC.

The chain links TRBV18 to TRBJ2-3; 9 bases fit TRBD2. The V gene end was trimmed by 6 bases and the J gene end by 2 bases; junction bases not matched to a gene: 3. CDR1 and CDR2 from the germline V gene are KGHSH and LQKENI. The CDR3 covers 14 residues. The CDR3 region has the DNA TGTGCCAGCTCGCGGGAGGGATACACAGATACGCAGTATTTT. Translation: CASSREGYTDTQYF.

The chain combines TRBV7-2 with TRBJ2-1, with 9 bases aligning to TRBD2. V shed 5 bases, J shed 7 bases, and the junction held 9 bases outside the gene matches. Germline V gives CDR1 SGHTA, CDR2 FQGNSA. The CDR3 runs 15 residues. The CDR3 loop is CASSKRGEARNEQFF. The DNA for the CDR3 is TGTGCCAGCAGCAAGCGGGGGGAGGCCAGGAATGAGCAGTTCTTC.

The V gene is TRBV9, the J gene TRBJ2-7; 12 bases fit TRBD1. The CDR3 runs to 15 residues. V shed 3 bases, J shed 3 bases, and the junction held 4 bases outside the gene matches. Germline assignment: CDR1 SGDLS and CDR2 YYNGEE. CDR3 sequence (DNA): TGTGCCAGCAGCGCGGGACAGGGGGCCTACTACGAGCAGTACTTC. This encodes CASSAGQGAYYEQYF. The full variable domain, rest sourced from reference TRBV9 and TRBJ2-7, is DSGVTQTPKHLITATGQRVTLRCSPRSGDLSVYWYQQSLDQGLQFLIQYYNGEERAKGNILERFSAQQFPDLHSELNLSSLELGDSALYFCASSAGQGAYYEQYFGPGTRLTVT.

The table lists this clone with a few counts. In the same sample, other DNA sequences code for this CDR3. V and J are TRBV6-6 and TRBJ1-3; no clear D. V was clipped by 0 bases and J by 0 bases, with 3 bases between them. The CDR3 extends over 14 amino acids. CDR1 and CDR2 (germline): MNHNY, SVGAGI (reference sequence). CDR3 coding DNA: TGTGCCAGCAGTTACTCGAGCTCTGGAAACACCATATATTTT. Translated, it gives CASSYSSSGNTIYF.

The rearrangement links TRBV7-9 to TRBJ1-2; the D is unclear. The V gene lost 7 bases and the J gene lost 1 base, with 13 bases spanning the gap. Germline loops: CDR1 SEHNR, CDR2 FQNEAQ (reference sequence). CDR3 length equals 14 residues. Written as DNA, the CDR3 is TGTGCCAGCAATCGTTATGGAGATAACTATGGCTACACCTTC. It is translated as CASNRYGDNYGYTF.

The chain has TRBV21-1 and TRBJ1-5; the table assigns TRBD1, which was not confirmed against the DNA. TRBV21-1 is classified as a pseudogene. The CDR3 runs to 19 residues. The CDR3 bases are TGTGCCAGCAGCAAAGCCACAGGGAAGGGCGATTATAGCAATCAGCCCCAGCATTTT. It is translated as CASSKATGKGDYSNQPQHF.

Worth noting for this clone: The DNA is omitted, as the CDR3 cannot be located on it reliably, and the CDR3 follows TCRdb's listing. The chain combines TRBV21-1 with TRBJ1-5. TRBV21-1 is termed a pseudogene. The CDR3 region is 19 residues in length, termini included. The CDR3 loop is CASSKAVGRGSICNQPQHF.

The gene calls are TRBV28 and TRBJ2-1; 8 nucleotides match TRBD2. The CDR3 spans 14 residues. Germline V gene data show CDR1 as MDHEN and CDR2 as SYDVKM. V was pared by 6 bases and J by 7 bases, with 8 bases of the junction left unmatched. CDR3 loop: CASSPVAGRNEQFF. CDR3 DNA: TGTGCCAGCAGCCCTGTAGCGGGAAGGAATGAGCAGTTCTTC.

The J gene is TRBJ2-1, the V gene TRBV4-2; D gene uncertain. This CDR3 region has 14 residues. Between the trimmed V and J ends, which lost 7 bases and 7 bases, there was a span of 17 bases. Germline values: CDR1 LGHNA, CDR2 YNFKEQ. Here the CDR3 DNA reads TGTGCCAGCACCCCGCGAGAAGGTACGAATGAGCAGTTCTTC. Translating it yields CASTPREGTNEQFF.